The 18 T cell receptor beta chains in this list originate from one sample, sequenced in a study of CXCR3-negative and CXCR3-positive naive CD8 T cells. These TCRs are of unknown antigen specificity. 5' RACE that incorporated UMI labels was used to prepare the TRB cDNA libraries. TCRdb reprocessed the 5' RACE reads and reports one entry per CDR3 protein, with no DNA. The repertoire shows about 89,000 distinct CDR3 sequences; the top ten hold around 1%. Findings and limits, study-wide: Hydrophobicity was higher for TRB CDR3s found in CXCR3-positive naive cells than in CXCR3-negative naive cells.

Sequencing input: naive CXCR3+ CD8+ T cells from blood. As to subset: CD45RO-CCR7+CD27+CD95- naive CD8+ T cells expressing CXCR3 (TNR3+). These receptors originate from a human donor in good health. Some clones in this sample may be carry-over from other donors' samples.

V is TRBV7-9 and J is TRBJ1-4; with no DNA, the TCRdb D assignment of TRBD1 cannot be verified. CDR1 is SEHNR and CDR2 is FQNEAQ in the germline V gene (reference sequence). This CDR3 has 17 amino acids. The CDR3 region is CASSSPETGRSDEKLFF.

The CDR3 here is CASSLGGQPQHF. The chain couples TRBV7-8 to TRBJ1-5. From germline, CDR1 is SGHVS and CDR2 FQNEAQ. The CDR3 runs to 12 residues. Full variable domain (outside the CDR3, taken from reference TRBV7-8 and TRBJ1-5): GAGVSQSPRYKVAKRGQDVALRCDPISGHVSLFWYQQALGQGPEFLTYFQNEAQLDKSGLPSDRFFAERPEGSVSTLKIQRTQQEDSAVYLCASSLGGQPQHFGDGTRLSIL.

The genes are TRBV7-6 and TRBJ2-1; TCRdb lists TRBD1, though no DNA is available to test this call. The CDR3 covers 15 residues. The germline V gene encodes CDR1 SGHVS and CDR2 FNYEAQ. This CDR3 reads CASSPETGSYNEQFF.

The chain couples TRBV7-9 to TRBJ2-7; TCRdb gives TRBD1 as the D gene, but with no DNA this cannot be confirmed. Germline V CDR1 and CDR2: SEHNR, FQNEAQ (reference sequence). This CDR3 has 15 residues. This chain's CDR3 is CASSDPDRYSYEQCF.

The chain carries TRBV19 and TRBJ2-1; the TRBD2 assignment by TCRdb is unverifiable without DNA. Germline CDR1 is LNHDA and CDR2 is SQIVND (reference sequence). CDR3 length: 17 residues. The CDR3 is CASSIVFSDDFYNEQYF.

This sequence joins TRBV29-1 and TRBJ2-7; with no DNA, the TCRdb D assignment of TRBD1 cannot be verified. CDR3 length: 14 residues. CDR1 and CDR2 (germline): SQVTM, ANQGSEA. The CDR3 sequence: CSVEDGQGRYEQYF.

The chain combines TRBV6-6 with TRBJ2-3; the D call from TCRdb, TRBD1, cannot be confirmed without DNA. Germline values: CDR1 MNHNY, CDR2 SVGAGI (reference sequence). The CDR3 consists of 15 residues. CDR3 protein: CASRVLGQGGDTQYF.

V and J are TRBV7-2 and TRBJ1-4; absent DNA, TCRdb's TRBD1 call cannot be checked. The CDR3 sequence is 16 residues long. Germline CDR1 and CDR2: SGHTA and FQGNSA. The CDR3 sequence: CASSFPPDDRNEILFF.

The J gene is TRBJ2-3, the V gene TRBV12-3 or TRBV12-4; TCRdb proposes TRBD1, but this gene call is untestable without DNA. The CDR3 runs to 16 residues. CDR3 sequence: CASRLGPVGATGTQYF.

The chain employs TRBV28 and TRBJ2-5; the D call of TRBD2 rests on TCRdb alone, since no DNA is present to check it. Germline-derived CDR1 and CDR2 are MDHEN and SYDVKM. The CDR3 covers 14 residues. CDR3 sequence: CASSLETGRETQYF.

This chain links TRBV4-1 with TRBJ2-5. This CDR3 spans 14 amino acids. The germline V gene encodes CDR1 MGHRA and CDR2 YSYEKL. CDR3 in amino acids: CASSSSNNLGAQYF.

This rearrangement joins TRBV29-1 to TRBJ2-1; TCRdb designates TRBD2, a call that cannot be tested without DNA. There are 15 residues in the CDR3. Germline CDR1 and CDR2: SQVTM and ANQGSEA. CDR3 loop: CSVERASGFYNEQFF.

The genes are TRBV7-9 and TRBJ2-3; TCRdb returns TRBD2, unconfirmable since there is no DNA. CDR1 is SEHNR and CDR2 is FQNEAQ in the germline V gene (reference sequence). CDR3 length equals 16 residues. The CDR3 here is CASPSGDYYSTDTQYF.

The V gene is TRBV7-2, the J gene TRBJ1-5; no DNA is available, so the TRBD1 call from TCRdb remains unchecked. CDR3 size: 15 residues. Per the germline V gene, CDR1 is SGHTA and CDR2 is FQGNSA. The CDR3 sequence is CASSPGVYSNQPQHF.

The CDR3 loop reads CASSFGEDSSYEQYF. The chain carries TRBV12-3 or TRBV12-4 and TRBJ2-7; TCRdb reports TRBD2, a call that lacks DNA to check it against. The CDR3 is 15 residues long.

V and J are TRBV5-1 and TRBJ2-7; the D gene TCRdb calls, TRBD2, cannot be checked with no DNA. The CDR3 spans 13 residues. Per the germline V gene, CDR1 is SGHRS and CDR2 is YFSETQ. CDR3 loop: CASSEGPYYEQYF.

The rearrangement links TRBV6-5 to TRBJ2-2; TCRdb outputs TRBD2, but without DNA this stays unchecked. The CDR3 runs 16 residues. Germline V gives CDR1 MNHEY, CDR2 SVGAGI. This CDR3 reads CASSYPGGLGTGELFF.

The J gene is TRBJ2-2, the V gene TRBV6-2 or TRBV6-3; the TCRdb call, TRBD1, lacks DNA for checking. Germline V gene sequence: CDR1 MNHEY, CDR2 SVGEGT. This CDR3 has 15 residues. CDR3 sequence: CASSLSGTGAGELFF.